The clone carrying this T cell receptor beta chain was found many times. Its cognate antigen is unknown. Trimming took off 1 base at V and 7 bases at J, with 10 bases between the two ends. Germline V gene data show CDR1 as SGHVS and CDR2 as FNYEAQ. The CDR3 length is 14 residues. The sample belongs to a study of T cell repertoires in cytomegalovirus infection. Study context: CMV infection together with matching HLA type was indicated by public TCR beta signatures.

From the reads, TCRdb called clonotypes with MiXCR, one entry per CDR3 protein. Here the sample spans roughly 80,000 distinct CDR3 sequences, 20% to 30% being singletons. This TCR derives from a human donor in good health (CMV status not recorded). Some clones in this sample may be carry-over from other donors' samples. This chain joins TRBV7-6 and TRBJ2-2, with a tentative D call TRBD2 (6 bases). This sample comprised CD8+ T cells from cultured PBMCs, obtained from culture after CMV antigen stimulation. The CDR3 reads CASSLVADFGELFF. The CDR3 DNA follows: TGTGCCAGCAGCTTAGTAGCGGATTTCGGGGAGCTGTTTTTT.